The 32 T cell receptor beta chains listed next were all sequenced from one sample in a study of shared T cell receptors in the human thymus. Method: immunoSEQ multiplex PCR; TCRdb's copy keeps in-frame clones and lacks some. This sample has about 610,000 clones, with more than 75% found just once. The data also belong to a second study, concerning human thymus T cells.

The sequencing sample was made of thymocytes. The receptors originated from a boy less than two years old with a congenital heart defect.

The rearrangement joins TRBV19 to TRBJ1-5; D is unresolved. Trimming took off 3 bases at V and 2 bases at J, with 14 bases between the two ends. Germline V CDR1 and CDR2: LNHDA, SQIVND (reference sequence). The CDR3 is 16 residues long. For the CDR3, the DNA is TGTGCCAGTAGTATCTTCATTAAGAGCGGCAATCAGCCCCAGCATTTT. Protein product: CASSIFIKSGNQPQHF. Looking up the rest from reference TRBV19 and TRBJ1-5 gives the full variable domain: DGGITQSPKYLFRKEGQNVTLSCEQNLNHDAMYWYRQDPGQGLRLIYYSQIVNDFQKGDIAEGYSVSREKKESFPLTVTSAQKNPTAFYLCASSIFIKSGNQPQHFGDGTRLSIL.

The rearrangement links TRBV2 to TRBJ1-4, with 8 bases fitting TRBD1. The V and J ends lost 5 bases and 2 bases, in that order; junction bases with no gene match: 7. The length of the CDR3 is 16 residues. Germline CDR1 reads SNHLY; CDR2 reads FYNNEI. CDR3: CASSRDDRGTNEKLFF. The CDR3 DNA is TGTGCCAGCAGTCGCGACGACAGGGGTACTAATGAAAAACTGTTTTTT.

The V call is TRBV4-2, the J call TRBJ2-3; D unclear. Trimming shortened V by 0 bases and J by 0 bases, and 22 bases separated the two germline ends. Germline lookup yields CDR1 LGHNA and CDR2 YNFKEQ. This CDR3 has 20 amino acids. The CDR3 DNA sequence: TGTGCCAGCAGCCAAGATACCCCCATCGGTGCAAACCTTAGCACAGATACGCAGTATTTT. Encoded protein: CASSQDTPIGANLSTDTQYF.

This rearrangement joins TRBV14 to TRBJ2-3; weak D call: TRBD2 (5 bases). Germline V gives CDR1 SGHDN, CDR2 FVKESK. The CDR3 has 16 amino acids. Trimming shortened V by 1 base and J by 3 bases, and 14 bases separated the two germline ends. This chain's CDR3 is CASSQGPRGQTDTQYF. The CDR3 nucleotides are TGTGCCAGCAGCCAAGGGCCTAGAGGGCAAACAGATACGCAGTATTTT.

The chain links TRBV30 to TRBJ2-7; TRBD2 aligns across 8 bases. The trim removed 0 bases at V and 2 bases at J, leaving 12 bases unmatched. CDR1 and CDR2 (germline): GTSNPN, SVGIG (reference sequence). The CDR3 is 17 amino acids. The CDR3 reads CAWSVGASGRRTYEQYF. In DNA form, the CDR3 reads TGTGCCTGGAGTGTTGGGGCTAGCGGGCGTCGAACCTACGAGCAGTACTTC. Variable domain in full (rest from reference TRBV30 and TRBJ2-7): SQTIHQWPATLVQPVGSPLSLECTVEGTSNPNLYWYRQAAGRGLQLLFYSVGIGQISSEVPQNLSASRPQDRQFILSSKKLLLSDSGFYLCAWSVGASGRRTYEQYFGPGTRLTVT.

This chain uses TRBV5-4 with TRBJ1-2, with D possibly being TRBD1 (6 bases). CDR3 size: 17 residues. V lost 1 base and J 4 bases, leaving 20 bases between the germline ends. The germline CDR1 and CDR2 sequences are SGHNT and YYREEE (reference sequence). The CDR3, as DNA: TGTGCCAGCAGCTTGAAGGCGGGGGGGCCCCCCTCCTATGGCTACACCTTC. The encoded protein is CASSLKAGGPPSYGYTF.

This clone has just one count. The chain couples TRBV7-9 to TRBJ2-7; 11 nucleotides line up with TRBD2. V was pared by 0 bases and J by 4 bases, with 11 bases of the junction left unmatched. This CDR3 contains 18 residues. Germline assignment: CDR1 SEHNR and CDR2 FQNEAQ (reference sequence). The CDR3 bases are TGTGCCAGCAGCTTAGCGAGGACTAGCGGGCTAAGGGGTTACGAGCAGTACTTC. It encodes CASSLARTSGLRGYEQYF.

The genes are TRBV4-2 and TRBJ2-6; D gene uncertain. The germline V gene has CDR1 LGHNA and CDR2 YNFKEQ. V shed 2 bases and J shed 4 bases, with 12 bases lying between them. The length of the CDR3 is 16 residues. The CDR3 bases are TGTGCCAGCAGCCAAAGGCCTGGGCCCGGGGCCAACGTCCTGACTTTC. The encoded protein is CASSQRPGPGANVLTF.

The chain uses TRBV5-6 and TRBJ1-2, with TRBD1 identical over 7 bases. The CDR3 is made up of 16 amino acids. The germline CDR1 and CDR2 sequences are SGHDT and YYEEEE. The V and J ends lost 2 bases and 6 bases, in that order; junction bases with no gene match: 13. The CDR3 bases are TGTGCCAGCAGCTTTAATATATGGGGGACAGTCCATGGCTACACCTTC. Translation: CASSFNIWGTVHGYTF.

The CDR3 DNA sequence: TGTGCCAGCAGCCCCGCGGTTCAAGGGGACGAGCAGTACTTC. It translates to CASSPAVQGDEQYF. The V gene is TRBV14, the J gene TRBJ2-7; the D gene is possibly TRBD1 (5 bases). Looked up from germline, CDR1 is SGHDN and CDR2 is FVKESK. V shed 4 bases and J shed 5 bases, with 15 bases lying between them. The CDR3 totals 14 residues.

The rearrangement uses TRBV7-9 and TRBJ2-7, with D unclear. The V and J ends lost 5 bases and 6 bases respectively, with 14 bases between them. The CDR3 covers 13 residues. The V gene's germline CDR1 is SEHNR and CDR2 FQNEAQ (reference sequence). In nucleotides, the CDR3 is TGTGCCAGCAGCAACGTACCGAATAGCGAGCAGTACTTC. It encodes CASSNVPNSEQYF.

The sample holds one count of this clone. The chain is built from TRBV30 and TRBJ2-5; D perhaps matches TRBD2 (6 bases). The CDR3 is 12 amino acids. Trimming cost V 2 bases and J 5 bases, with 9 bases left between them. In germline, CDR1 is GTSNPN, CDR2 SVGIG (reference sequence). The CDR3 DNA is TGTGCCTGGAGTAAGGGAGGTGAGACCCAGTACTTC. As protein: CAWSKGGETQYF.

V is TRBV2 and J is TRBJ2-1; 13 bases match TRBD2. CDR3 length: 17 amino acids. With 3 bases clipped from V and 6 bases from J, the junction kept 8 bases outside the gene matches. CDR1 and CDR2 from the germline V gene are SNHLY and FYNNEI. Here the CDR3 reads CASSETLGTSGVNEQFF. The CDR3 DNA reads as TGTGCCAGCAGTGAGACCCTTGGGACTAGCGGGGTCAATGAGCAGTTCTTC.

DNA for the CDR3: TGTGCTAGTGGTTTCCAACTCGGGACTAGCGGGAGGTCCGGGTACAATGAGCAGTTCTTC. Protein: CASGFQLGTSGRSGYNEQFF. The genes are TRBV12-5 and TRBJ2-1, with TRBD2 identical over 15 bases. This CDR3 region has 20 residues. J gave up 4 bases and V 3 bases, and 13 bases lay outside the gene matches. Looked up from germline, CDR1 is LGHNT and CDR2 is FRNRAP.

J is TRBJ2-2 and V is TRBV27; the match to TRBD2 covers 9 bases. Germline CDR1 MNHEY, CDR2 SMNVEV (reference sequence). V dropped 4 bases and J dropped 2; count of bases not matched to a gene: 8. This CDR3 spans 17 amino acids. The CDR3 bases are TGTGCCAGCAGTTCCCCCAGGACTAGCGCAAACACCGGGGAGCTGTTTTTT. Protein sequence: CASSSPRTSANTGELFF.

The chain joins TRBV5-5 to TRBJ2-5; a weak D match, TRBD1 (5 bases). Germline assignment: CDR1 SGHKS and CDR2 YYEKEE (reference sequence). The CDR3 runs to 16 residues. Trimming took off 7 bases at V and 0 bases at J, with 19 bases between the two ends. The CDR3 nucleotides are TGTGCCAGCGCCTATCACAGGCGGTCGTACCAAGAGACCCAGTACTTC. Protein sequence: CASAYHRRSYQETQYF.

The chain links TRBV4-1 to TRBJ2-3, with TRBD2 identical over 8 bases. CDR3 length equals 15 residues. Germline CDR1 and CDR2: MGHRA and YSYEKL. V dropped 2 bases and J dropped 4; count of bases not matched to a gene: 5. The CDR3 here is CASSQQSGSADTQYF. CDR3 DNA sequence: TGCGCCAGCAGCCAACAGAGCGGGAGCGCAGATACGCAGTATTTT.

The CDR3 DNA reads as TGCAGCGTTTCCCCGACAGCCTACGAGCAGTACTTC. Protein sequence: CSVSPTAYEQYF. The J gene is TRBJ2-7, the V gene TRBV29-1, with a tentative D call TRBD1 (5 bases). V lost 5 bases, J lost 2 bases, and 10 bases lay in between. Germline V lookup: CDR1 SQVTM, CDR2 ANQGSEA. The CDR3 runs 12 residues.

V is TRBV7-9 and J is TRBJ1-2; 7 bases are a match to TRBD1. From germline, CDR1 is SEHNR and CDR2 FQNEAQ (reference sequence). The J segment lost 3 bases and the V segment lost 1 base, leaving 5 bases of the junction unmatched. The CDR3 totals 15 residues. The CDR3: CASSLGRQGDYGYTF. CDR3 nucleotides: TGTGCCAGCAGCTTAGGGAGACAGGGCGACTATGGCTACACCTTC.

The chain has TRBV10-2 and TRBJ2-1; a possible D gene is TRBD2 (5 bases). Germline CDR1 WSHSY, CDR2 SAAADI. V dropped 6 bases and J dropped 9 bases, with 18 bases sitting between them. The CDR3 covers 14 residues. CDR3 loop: CASSSWESGSEQFF. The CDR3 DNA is TGCGCCAGCAGCAGTTGGGAGTCTGGGAGTGAGCAGTTCTTC.

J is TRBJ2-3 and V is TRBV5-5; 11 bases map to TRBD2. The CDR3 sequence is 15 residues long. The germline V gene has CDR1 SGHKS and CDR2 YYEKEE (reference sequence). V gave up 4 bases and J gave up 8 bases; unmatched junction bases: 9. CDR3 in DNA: TGTGCCAGCAGCCTAGCGGGAGGAGCTAAGGGTACGCAGTATTTT. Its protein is CASSLAGGAKGTQYF. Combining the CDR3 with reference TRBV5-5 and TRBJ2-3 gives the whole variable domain DAGVTQSPTHLIKTRGQQVTLRCSPISGHKSVSWYQQVLGQGPQFIFQYYEKEERGRGNFPDRFSARQFPNYSSELNVNALLLGDSALYLCASSLAGGAKGTQYFGPGTRLTVL.

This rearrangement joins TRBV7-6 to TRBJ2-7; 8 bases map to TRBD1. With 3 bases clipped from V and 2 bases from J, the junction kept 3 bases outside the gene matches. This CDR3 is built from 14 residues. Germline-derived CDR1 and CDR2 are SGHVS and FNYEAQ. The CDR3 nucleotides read TGTGCCAGCAGCTTGCGGACAGGGCCCTACGAGCAGTACTTC. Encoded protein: CASSLRTGPYEQYF.

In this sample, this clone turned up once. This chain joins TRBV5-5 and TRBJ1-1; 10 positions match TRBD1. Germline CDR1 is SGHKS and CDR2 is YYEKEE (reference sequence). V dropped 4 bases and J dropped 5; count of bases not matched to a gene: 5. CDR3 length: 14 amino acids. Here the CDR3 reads CASSTGQGGTEAFF. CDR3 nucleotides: TGTGCCAGCAGCACCGGACAGGGGGGTACTGAAGCTTTCTTT.

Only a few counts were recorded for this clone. CDR3 region: CASSCGQSDPYEQYF. In DNA, the CDR3 is TGTGCCAGCAGTTGTGGACAGTCGGATCCCTACGAGCAGTACTTC. The V and J genes are TRBV28 and TRBJ2-7; possible D gene TRBD1, 6 bases. Between the trimmed V and J ends, which lost 4 bases and 2 bases, there was a span of 15 bases. CDR3 length equals 15 residues. Germline lookup yields CDR1 MDHEN and CDR2 SYDVKM.

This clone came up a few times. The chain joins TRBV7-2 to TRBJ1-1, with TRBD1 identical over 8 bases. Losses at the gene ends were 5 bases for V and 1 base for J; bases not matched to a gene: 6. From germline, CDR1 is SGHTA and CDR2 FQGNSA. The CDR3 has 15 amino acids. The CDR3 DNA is TGTGCCAGCAGCCCCAGACAGGGGCAGAACACTGAAGCTTTCTTT. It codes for CASSPRQGQNTEAFF.

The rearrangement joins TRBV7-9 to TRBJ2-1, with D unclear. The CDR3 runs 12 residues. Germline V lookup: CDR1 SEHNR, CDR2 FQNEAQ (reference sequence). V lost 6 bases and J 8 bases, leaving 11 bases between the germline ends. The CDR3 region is CASSPGYDEQFF. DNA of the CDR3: TGTGCCAGCAGTCCCGGTTACGATGAGCAGTTCTTC. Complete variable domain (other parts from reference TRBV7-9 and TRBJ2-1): DTGVSQNPRHKITKRGQNVTFRCDPISEHNRLYWYRQTLGQGPEFLTYFQNEAQLEKSRLLSDRFSAERPKGSFSTLEIQRTEQGDSAMYLCASSPGYDEQFFGPGTRLTVL.

The CDR3: CAGTRQGASYEQYF. DNA of the CDR3: TGTGCCGGAACCCGACAGGGGGCCTCCTACGAGCAGTACTTC. The chain joins TRBV2 to TRBJ2-7, with 10 positions matching TRBD1. V lost 11 bases, J lost 0 bases, and 7 bases stayed unmatched. The length of the CDR3 is 14 residues. Germline values: CDR1 SNHLY, CDR2 FYNNEI.

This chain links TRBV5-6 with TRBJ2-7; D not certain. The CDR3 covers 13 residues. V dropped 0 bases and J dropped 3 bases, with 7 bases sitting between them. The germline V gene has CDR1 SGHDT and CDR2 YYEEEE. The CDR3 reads CASSLAIDYEQYF. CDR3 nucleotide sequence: TGTGCCAGCAGCTTGGCTATCGACTACGAGCAGTACTTC.

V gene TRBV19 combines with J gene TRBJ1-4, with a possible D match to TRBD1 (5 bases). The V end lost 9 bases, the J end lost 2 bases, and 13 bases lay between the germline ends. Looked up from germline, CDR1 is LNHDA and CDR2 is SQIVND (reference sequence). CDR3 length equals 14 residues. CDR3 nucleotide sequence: TGTGCCAGCACCGGGGGTGGCACTAATGAAAAACTGTTTTTT. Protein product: CASTGGGTNEKLFF.

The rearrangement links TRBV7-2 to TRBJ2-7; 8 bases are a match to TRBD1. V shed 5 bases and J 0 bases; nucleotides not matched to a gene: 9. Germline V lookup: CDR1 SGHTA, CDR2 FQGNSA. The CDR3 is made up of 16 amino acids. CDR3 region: CASSPAPGQDSYEQYF. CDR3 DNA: TGTGCCAGCAGCCCGGCGCCGGGACAGGACTCCTACGAGCAGTACTTC.

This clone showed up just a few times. The CDR3 loop is CASSAPLSPTDTQYF. The CDR3, as DNA: TGTGCCAGCAGCGCCCCCCTGAGCCCCACAGATACGCAGTATTTT. This rearrangement joins TRBV7-2 to TRBJ2-3, with D unresolved. Trimming pared 5 bases from V and 2 bases from J, leaving 14 bases between. This CDR3 is built from 15 residues. CDR1 SGHTA and CDR2 FQGNSA come from the germline V gene.

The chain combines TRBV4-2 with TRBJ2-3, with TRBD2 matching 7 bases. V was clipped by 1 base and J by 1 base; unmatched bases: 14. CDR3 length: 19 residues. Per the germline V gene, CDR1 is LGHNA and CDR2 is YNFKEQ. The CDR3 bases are TGTGCCAGCAGCCAAGTAGGACTAGTCCCCCCGGGGGGCACAGATACGCAGTATTTT. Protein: CASSQVGLVPPGGTDTQYF.